One and the same sample provided the 25 T cell receptor beta chains below, sequenced in a study of spatial heterogeneity in lung cancer. Time point indicated: blood at routine non-recurrence follow-up after resection. The input material, whole RNA from tumor, nontumor lung or frozen PBMC, was sequenced unsorted. TCRdb re-called the 5' RACE reads through MiXCR, storing one row per CDR3 protein. The profile shows some 120,000 distinct CDR3 sequences, 10% to 15% of them singletons. Specimen: PBMCs, collected at follow-up. The receptor source for this set is a male donor with early-stage non-small cell lung cancer.

This clonotype was seen many times. This is likely a read error, given that the CDR3 carries no conserved phenylalanine or tryptophan at its end. The DNA is left out, because the CDR3 cannot be placed on it with certainty; the CDR3 is given as TCRdb lists it. The chain has TRBV9 and TRBJ2-7; the table's D call of TRBD1 was not tested on the DNA. The CDR3 is 12 residues long, counting both termini. CDR1 is SGDLS, CDR2 YYNGEE, per germline. The CDR3 spells CASSRLNTGDKD.

This clonotype was seen at least ten times. The rearrangement links TRBV7-2 to TRBJ2-1; tentative D call: TRBD1 (5 bases). V was clipped by 4 bases and J by 13 bases, with 17 bases between them. CDR1 and CDR2 (germline): SGHTA, FQGNSA. There are 13 residues in the CDR3. CDR3 sequence reads: CASSYHPGQEQFF. The CDR3 DNA follows: TGTGCCAGCAGCTATCACCCCGGACAAGAACAGTTCTTC.

This chain uses TRBV6-5 with TRBJ1-1; a possible D gene is TRBD1 (6 bases). This CDR3 spans 13 amino acids. V was trimmed by 5 bases and J by 3 bases, leaving 10 bases between them. Germline V lookup: CDR1 MNHEY, CDR2 SVGAGI. DNA for the CDR3: TGTGCCAGCAGTCTCGGACAGTACACTGAAGCTTTCTTT. It is translated as CASSLGQYTEAFF.

This clonotype was counted a few times. The chain has TRBV27 and TRBJ2-5, with D perhaps matching TRBD1 or TRBD2 (5 bases each). Trimming took 3 bases from V and 7 from J, leaving 15 bases between them. CDR1 and CDR2 from the germline V gene are MNHEY and SMNVEV (reference sequence). The CDR3 is 14 amino acids. CDR3: CASSFGAQRGTQYF. DNA of the CDR3: TGTGCCAGCAGTTTTGGGGCACAGAGGGGGACCCAGTACTTC.

This clonotype came up many times. V is TRBV12-3 or TRBV12-4 and J is TRBJ1-1; D is undetermined. The CDR3 loop spans 15 amino acids. V gave up 2 bases and J gave up 0 bases, with 10 bases separating them. The CDR3 sequence: CASSLTSGMNTEAFF. In DNA form, the CDR3 reads TGTGCCAGCAGTTTAACATCAGGCATGAACACTGAAGCTTTCTTT.

The chain combines TRBV5-1 with TRBJ1-1; unclear D gene. Trimming left V 5 bases short and J 1 base short, with 12 bases between. The length of the CDR3 is 14 residues. Germline lookup yields CDR1 SGHRS and CDR2 YFSETQ. The CDR3 DNA reads as TGCGCCAGCAGACAATCTGGGGAGAACACTGAAGCTTTCTTT. Protein: CASRQSGENTEAFF.

In this sample, this clonotype turned up many times. The chain joins TRBV7-2 to TRBJ2-5; TRBD2 matches at 12 bases. CDR1 and CDR2 from the germline V gene are SGHTA and FQGNSA. The V and J ends lost 2 bases and 4 bases, in that order; junction bases with no gene match: 5. The CDR3 extends over 16 amino acids. The CDR3 loop is CASSLLLAGGGETQYF. Written as DNA, the CDR3 is TGTGCCAGCAGCTTATTACTAGCGGGGGGAGGAGAGACCCAGTACTTC.

This clonotype showed up many times. The J gene is TRBJ2-1, the V gene TRBV6-6, with D possibly TRBD2 on 5 matching bases. V lost 4 bases to trimming and J lost 7 bases, with 5 bases between them. The germline V gene encodes CDR1 MNHNY and CDR2 SVGAGI (reference sequence). CDR3 length: 11 residues. CDR3 in DNA: TGTGCCAGCAGTTCGGGGAATGAGCAGTTCTTC. This encodes CASSSGNEQFF.

This clonotype was observed a handful of times. The rearrangement links TRBV7-2 to TRBJ2-3; D is possibly TRBD2 (5 bases). This CDR3 spans 15 amino acids. Trimming cost V 2 bases and J 4 bases, with 13 bases left between them. CDR1 is SGHTA and CDR2 is FQGNSA in the germline V gene. The CDR3 sequence is CASSLRRLAADTQYF. In nucleotides, the CDR3 is TGTGCCAGCAGCTTAAGGCGGCTAGCCGCAGATACGCAGTATTTT.

This clonotype was seen many times. The CDR3 DNA reads TGTGCCAGCAGCTCCCGGGACTACCAAGAGACCCAGTACTTC. Translated, it gives CASSSRDYQETQYF. V gene TRBV7-2 combines with J gene TRBJ2-5; D may be TRBD2 (6 bases). The length of the CDR3 is 14 residues. From germline, CDR1 is SGHTA and CDR2 FQGNSA. Trimming stripped 4 bases from V and 0 bases from J, with 9 bases between.

This clonotype was picked up a small number of times. The J gene is TRBJ1-4, the V gene TRBV7-2; D is unclear. The CDR3 spans 15 residues. Germline V lookup: CDR1 SGHTA, CDR2 FQGNSA. V lost 1 base and J 2 bases, leaving 8 bases between the germline ends. The CDR3 reads CASSLDRVTNEKLFF. The CDR3 DNA reads TGTGCCAGCAGCTTAGACCGGGTTACTAATGAAAAACTGTTTTTT.

The chain carries TRBV15 and TRBJ2-7; 7 bases are shared with TRBD1. Germline V gives CDR1 LNHNV, CDR2 YYDKDF (reference sequence). Losses at the gene ends were 4 bases for V and 6 bases for J; bases not matched to a gene: 3. CDR3 length: 12 amino acids. In nucleotides, the CDR3 is TGTGCCACCAGCATTAACAGGGGCGAGCAGTACTTC. Residues: CATSINRGEQYF.

The chain recombines TRBV5-6 with TRBJ1-3; TRBD1 agrees at 8 bases. Looked up from germline, CDR1 is SGHDT and CDR2 is YYEEEE. The CDR3 extends over 14 amino acids. V was clipped by 4 bases and J by 4 bases; unmatched bases: 4. The CDR3 region has the DNA TGTGCCAGCAGCCGAAGACAGGGGGGAAACACCATATATTTT. The encoded protein is CASSRRQGGNTIYF.

This clonotype was seen a few times. This chain links TRBV20-1 with TRBJ1-1; no reliable D call. The CDR3 runs to 13 residues. Germline CDR1 reads DFQATT; CDR2 reads SNEGSKA (reference sequence). Trimming removed 1 base from V and 5 bases from J, with 11 bases in between. The CDR3, as DNA: TGCAGTGCTAGAGCGGCAGGTGGGACTGAAGCTTTCTTT. Translating it yields CSARAAGGTEAFF.

This clonotype was seen repeatedly, ten times or more. J is TRBJ2-5 and V is TRBV5-1; D gene ambiguous. V dropped 0 bases and J dropped 3 bases, with 6 bases sitting between them. The CDR3 length is 13 residues. Germline-derived CDR1 and CDR2 are SGHRS and YFSETQ. The CDR3 protein is CASSLAPEETQYF. DNA of the CDR3: TGCGCCAGCAGCTTGGCACCGGAAGAGACCCAGTACTTC.

This clonotype was detected only a few times. The chain carries TRBV7-9 and TRBJ2-3; weak D call: TRBD1 (5 bases). This CDR3 is 15 amino acids long. Trimming cost V 4 bases and J 2 bases, with 13 bases left between them. Germline V gene lookup returns CDR1 SEHNR and CDR2 FQNEAQ (reference sequence). CDR3 residues: CASSYSAGATDTQYF. CDR3 bases: TGTGCCAGCAGCTATTCAGCTGGGGCCACAGATACGCAGTATTTT.

This chain connects TRBV27 to TRBJ2-5, with a tentative D call TRBD1 (5 bases). The CDR3 has 13 residues. The germline gives CDR1 MNHEY, CDR2 SMNVEV (reference sequence). Deletions cut 5 bases from V and 7 bases from J, with 14 bases between. DNA of the CDR3: TGTGCCAGCAGTCGTGGGGCCGCAGGGACCCAGTACTTC. Translating it yields CASSRGAAGTQYF.

At least ten counts were recorded for this clonotype. This chain links TRBV24-1 with TRBJ1-5; D is undetermined. The CDR3 consists of 16 residues. The V gene lost 5 bases and the J gene lost 0 bases, with 13 bases spanning the gap. Per germline, CDR1 KGHDR and CDR2 SFDVKD. The CDR3 DNA sequence: TGTGCCACCAGTGCCTCTACAGTCTATAGCAATCAGCCCCAGCATTTT. It translates to CATSASTVYSNQPQHF.

To note about this clonotype: A much larger clone differs by one base, so this may be a read error. V gene TRBV4-1 combines with J gene TRBJ2-5; possible D gene TRBD1, 6 bases. V gave up 0 bases and J gave up 4 bases, with 9 bases separating them. The CDR3 totals 14 residues. Germline CDR1 and CDR2: MGHRA and YSYEKL. The CDR3 DNA is TGCGCCAGCAGCCAAGATCCAGGGGCAGAGACCCAGTACTTC. Protein sequence: CASSQDPGAETQYF.

Ten or more counts support this clonotype. CDR3 sequence: CASSPRGYNEQFF. In DNA form, the CDR3 reads TGTGCCAGCAGTCCCCGAGGGTACAATGAGCAGTTCTTC. The chain uses TRBV12-3 or TRBV12-4 and TRBJ2-1; a weak D match, TRBD2 (5 bases). The V end was cut by 5 bases, the J end by 4 bases, with 9 bases between. The CDR3 covers 13 residues.

The chain uses TRBV7-2 and TRBJ1-2; TRBD1 is a possible D gene (5 bases). The V end was cut by 5 bases, the J end by 5 bases, with 18 bases between. Per germline, CDR1 SGHTA and CDR2 FQGNSA. This CDR3 is 15 amino acids long. The CDR3 coding sequence is TGTGCCAGCAGCCTTTCCGGGACTGTTGTTTATGGCTACACCTTC. Translated, it gives CASSLSGTVVYGYTF.

This clonotype was seen only a few times. V and J are TRBV4-2 and TRBJ2-2; the D is unclear. From germline, CDR1 is LGHNA and CDR2 YNFKEQ. CDR3 length: 17 amino acids. V was pared by 1 base and J by 5 bases, with 17 bases between. The CDR3 is CASSQVGQSVSTGELFF. The CDR3 coding sequence is TGTGCCAGCAGCCAAGTAGGCCAGTCCGTCTCGACCGGGGAGCTGTTTTTT.

In its sample, this clonotype was seen many times. The chain employs TRBV13 and TRBJ1-6; D gene ambiguous. Trimming removed 5 bases from V and 4 bases from J, with 18 bases in between. The CDR3 totals 17 residues. Looked up from germline, CDR1 is PRHDT and CDR2 is FYEKMQ (reference sequence). CDR3: CASSTRTPLRYNSPLHF. CDR3 DNA: TGTGCCAGCAGCACTCGGACCCCTCTGAGGTATAATTCACCCCTCCACTTT.

The chain has TRBV24-1 and TRBJ2-3, with a tentative D call TRBD1 (6 bases). Germline CDR1 reads KGHDR; CDR2 reads SFDVKD. The CDR3 contains 12 residues. V gave up 9 bases and J gave up 2 bases, with 8 bases separating them. In nucleotides, the CDR3 is TGTGCCACCCGGGACACCACAGATACGCAGTATTTT. Its translation is CATRDTTDTQYF.

The rearrangement joins TRBV7-8 to TRBJ2-6, with a tentative D call TRBD2 (6 bases). V gave up 5 bases and J gave up 2 bases, with 22 bases separating them. The germline V gene has CDR1 SGHVS and CDR2 FQNEAQ. The CDR3 is 19 residues long. This chain's CDR3 is CASSPTPGTWATGANVLTF. CDR3 DNA sequence: TGTGCCAGCAGCCCTACGCCCGGGACTTGGGCTACTGGGGCCAACGTCCTGACTTTC.